Below are 29 T cell receptor beta chains sequenced from a single sample in a study of CXCR3-negative and CXCR3-positive naive CD8 T cells. Notes on the study in general: TRB CDR3s of CXCR3-positive naive cells were more hydrophobic than those of CXCR3-negative naive cells.

UMI-labeled 5' RACE TRB cDNA libraries were prepared from the cells. No DNA is given; TCRdb re-called the 5' RACE reads and lists each CDR3 protein once. The listing records 80,000 to 100,000 distinct CDR3 sequences. Their antigens remain unidentified. Sequenced: naive CXCR3+ CD8+ T cells from blood. This sample's subset: CD45RO-CCR7+CD27+CD95- naive CD8+ T cells expressing CXCR3 (TNR3+). Receptor source: a human donor in good health. Some clones in this sample may be carry-over from other donors' samples.

The genes are TRBV5-1 and TRBJ2-7. From germline, CDR1 is SGHRS and CDR2 YFSETQ. CDR3 size: 14 residues. Here the CDR3 reads CASSLVGATYEQYF.

The genes are TRBV5-1 and TRBJ2-7; the TRBD1 assignment by TCRdb is unverifiable without DNA. Germline V gene lookup returns CDR1 SGHRS and CDR2 YFSETQ. This CDR3 contains 16 residues. The CDR3 loop is CASSMEGSVANYEQYF.

The chain combines TRBV7-9 with TRBJ2-5. Germline-derived CDR1 and CDR2 are SEHNR and FQNEAQ (reference sequence). This CDR3 contains 13 residues. CDR3: CASSLPRLETQYF.

V and J are TRBV7-6 and TRBJ2-7; there is no DNA to check the TCRdb D call of TRBD1. The CDR3 sequence is 13 residues long. Germline V gene lookup returns CDR1 SGHVS and CDR2 FNYEAQ. The CDR3 loop is CASSQGQLDEQYF. The complete variable domain, with remaining parts taken from reference TRBV7-6 and TRBJ2-7, reads GAGVSQSPRYKVTKRGQDVALRCDPISGHVSLYWYRQALGQGPEFLTYFNYEAQQDKSGLPNDRFSAERPEGSISTLTIQRTEQRDSAMYRCASSQGQLDEQYFGPGTRLTVT.

The chain has TRBV29-1 and TRBJ2-7; TCRdb's assignment of TRBD1 cannot be checked, as there is no DNA. The germline V gene has CDR1 SQVTM and CDR2 ANQGSEA. CDR3 length: 15 amino acids. The CDR3 here is CSVKTPGTAEYEQYF.

V usage is TRBV4-1 and J usage is TRBJ2-6; TCRdb lists TRBD1, though no DNA is available to test this call. CDR3 length equals 17 residues. Germline lookup yields CDR1 MGHRA and CDR2 YSYEKL. This chain's CDR3 is CASSHVYRGSGVNVLTF.

The chain has TRBV7-2 and TRBJ2-1; absent DNA, TCRdb's TRBD1 call cannot be checked. This CDR3 contains 18 residues. Germline CDR1 and CDR2: SGHTA and FQGNSA. The CDR3 sequence: CASSLLRGYGGEYNEQFF.

The rearrangement links TRBV25-1 to TRBJ2-3. In germline, CDR1 is MGHDK, CDR2 SYGVNS. This CDR3 has 12 amino acids. The CDR3 here is CASSDPRDTQYF.

The chain couples TRBV7-9 to TRBJ2-7; TCRdb picks TRBD1, but there is no DNA to check that call. This CDR3 contains 16 residues. CDR1 SEHNR and CDR2 FQNEAQ come from the germline V gene (reference sequence). The CDR3 sequence is CASSSGGGQRSYEQYF.

The V gene is TRBV7-2, the J gene TRBJ1-2; TCRdb returns TRBD1, unconfirmable since there is no DNA. This CDR3 has 15 residues. Germline assignment: CDR1 SGHTA and CDR2 FQGNSA. CDR3 sequence: CASSLNRVWQDGNTF.

The chain recombines TRBV6-4 with TRBJ2-1; with no DNA, the TCRdb D assignment of TRBD1 cannot be verified. CDR3 size: 13 residues. Germline V gene lookup returns CDR1 MRHNA and CDR2 SNTAGT. CDR3 loop: CASSAGAGNEQFF.

The rearrangement links TRBV15 to TRBJ1-2; TCRdb picks TRBD1, but there is no DNA to check that call. Per the germline V gene, CDR1 is LNHNV and CDR2 is YYDKDF (reference sequence). This CDR3 spans 18 amino acids. The CDR3 region is CATSRDLRRQGINYGYTF.

The chain employs TRBV12-3 or TRBV12-4 and TRBJ2-1; TCRdb selects TRBD1, and the lack of DNA leaves this call unchecked. The CDR3 is 15 amino acids. CDR3 residues: CASRWTDSSYNEQFF.

The chain recombines TRBV18 with TRBJ2-7. Looked up from germline, CDR1 is KGHSH and CDR2 is LQKENI. CDR3 length equals 14 residues. This CDR3 is CASSPPDPNYEQYF.

This chain joins TRBV29-1 and TRBJ2-2; TCRdb returns TRBD1, unconfirmable since there is no DNA. The CDR3 totals 13 residues. Looked up from germline, CDR1 is SQVTM and CDR2 is ANQGSEA. CDR3 sequence reads: CSVPRPDTGELFF.

The V and J genes are TRBV29-1 and TRBJ2-5; TCRdb's D call of TRBD1 is untestable without DNA. The CDR3 is 11 amino acids. CDR1 and CDR2 from the germline V gene are SQVTM and ANQGSEA. The CDR3 here is CSVTGQETQYF.

The chain carries TRBV29-1 and TRBJ2-1; TCRdb's assignment of TRBD2 cannot be checked, as there is no DNA. Germline CDR1 and CDR2: SQVTM and ANQGSEA. There are 16 residues in the CDR3. The chain's CDR3 is CSVDELTSGEYNEQFF.

This CDR3 reads CASTLPGAGSYGYTF. The rearrangement joins TRBV28 to TRBJ1-2; no DNA is available, so the TRBD1 call from TCRdb remains unchecked. The CDR3 loop spans 15 amino acids. Germline CDR1 reads MDHEN; CDR2 reads SYDVKM.

Here the CDR3 reads CASRPTSGRIENEQYF. The chain links TRBV5-4 to TRBJ2-7; there is no DNA to check the TCRdb D call of TRBD2. Germline CDR1 reads SGHNT; CDR2 reads YYREEE (reference sequence). CDR3 length equals 16 residues.

The chain recombines TRBV25-1 with TRBJ2-7; checking the TCRdb D call of TRBD1 is not possible without DNA. This CDR3 is 14 amino acids long. In germline, CDR1 is MGHDK, CDR2 SYGVNS. The CDR3 reads CASSELGTSYEQYF.

This sequence joins TRBV4-3 and TRBJ2-1; TCRdb outputs TRBD2, but without DNA this stays unchecked. This CDR3 is 16 amino acids long. In germline, CDR1 is LGHNA, CDR2 YSLEER. The chain's CDR3 is CASSQTSGGDYNEQFF.

This sequence joins TRBV6-2 or TRBV6-3 and TRBJ2-2; the D call from TCRdb, TRBD2, cannot be confirmed without DNA. Germline CDR1 reads MNHEY; CDR2 reads SVGEGT. The CDR3 loop spans 16 amino acids. The chain's CDR3 is CASSYSGGRYTGELFF.

V usage is TRBV28 and J usage is TRBJ2-5; there is no DNA to check the TCRdb D call of TRBD2. The CDR3 sequence is 15 residues long. Germline CDR1 and CDR2: MDHEN and SYDVKM. The CDR3: CASSSGREGRETQYF.

This chain uses TRBV9 with TRBJ1-3. The CDR3 contains 15 residues. CDR1 is SGDLS, CDR2 YYNGEE, per germline. This chain's CDR3 is CASSVGKEDGNTIYF.

The chain employs TRBV21-1 and TRBJ2-1; TCRdb's D gene call, TRBD1, goes unchecked for lack of DNA. TRBV21-1 is annotated as a pseudogene. CDR3 size: 19 residues. CDR3 protein: CASSKTGQRLSVWYNEQFF.

This rearrangement joins TRBV29-1 to TRBJ1-4. CDR1 and CDR2 (germline): SQVTM, ANQGSEA. The CDR3 sequence is 14 residues long. Here the CDR3 reads CSVEDRRVEEKLFF. Supplemented by reference TRBV29-1 and TRBJ1-4, the full variable domain reads SAVISQKPSRDICQRGTSLTIQCQVDSQVTMMFWYRQQPGQSLTLIATANQGSEATYESGFVIDKFPISRPNLTFSTLTVSNMSPEDSSIYLCSVEDRRVEEKLFFGSGTQLSVL.

The V gene is TRBV29-1, the J gene TRBJ2-1; TCRdb gives TRBD1 as the D gene, but with no DNA this cannot be confirmed. Germline values: CDR1 SQVTM, CDR2 ANQGSEA. There are 12 residues in the CDR3. The CDR3 spells CGGQGASNEQFF.

J is TRBJ2-1 and V is TRBV27; as DNA is missing, the TRBD1 call by TCRdb cannot be tested. Germline CDR1 MNHEY, CDR2 SMNVEV (reference sequence). The CDR3 extends over 16 amino acids. The CDR3 spells CASSSSGGGPDDEQFF.

The chain uses TRBV28 and TRBJ1-2. The CDR3 length is 13 residues. Germline CDR1 MDHEN, CDR2 SYDVKM. The CDR3 sequence: CASSLEFDYGYTF.